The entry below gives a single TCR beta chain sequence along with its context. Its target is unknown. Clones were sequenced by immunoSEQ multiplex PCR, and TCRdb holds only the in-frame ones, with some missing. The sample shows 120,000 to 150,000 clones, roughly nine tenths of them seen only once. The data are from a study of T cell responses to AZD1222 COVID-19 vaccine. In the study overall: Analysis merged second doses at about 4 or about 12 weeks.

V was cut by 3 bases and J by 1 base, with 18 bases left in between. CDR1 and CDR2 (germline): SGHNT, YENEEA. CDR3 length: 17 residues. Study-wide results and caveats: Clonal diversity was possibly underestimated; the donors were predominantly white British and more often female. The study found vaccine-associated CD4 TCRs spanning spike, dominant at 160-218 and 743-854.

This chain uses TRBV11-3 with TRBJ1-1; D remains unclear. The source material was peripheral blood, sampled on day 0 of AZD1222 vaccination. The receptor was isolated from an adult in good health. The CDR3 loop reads CASSFGPSQRRNTEAFF. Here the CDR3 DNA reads TGTGCCAGCAGCTTTGGGCCCTCACAGCGAAGGAACACTGAAGCTTTCTTT.